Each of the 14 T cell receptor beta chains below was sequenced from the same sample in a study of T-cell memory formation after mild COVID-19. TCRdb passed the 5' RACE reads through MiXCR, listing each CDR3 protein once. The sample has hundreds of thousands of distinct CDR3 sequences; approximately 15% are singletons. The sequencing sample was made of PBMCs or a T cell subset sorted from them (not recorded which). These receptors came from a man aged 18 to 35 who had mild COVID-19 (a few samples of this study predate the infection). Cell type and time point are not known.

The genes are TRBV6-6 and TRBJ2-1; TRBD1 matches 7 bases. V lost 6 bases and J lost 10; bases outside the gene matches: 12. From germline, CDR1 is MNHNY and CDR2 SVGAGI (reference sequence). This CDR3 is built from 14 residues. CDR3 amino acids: CASRHTTMDREQFF. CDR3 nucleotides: TGTGCCAGCAGGCATACCACTATGGACAGGGAGCAGTTCTTC.

CDR3 amino acids: CSVEWGFDEKLFF. Written as DNA, the CDR3 is TGCAGCGTTGAGTGGGGGTTTGATGAAAAACTGTTTTTT. This rearrangement joins TRBV29-1 to TRBJ1-4; TRBD1 is a possible D gene (5 bases). The V gene's germline CDR1 is SQVTM and CDR2 ANQGSEA. Trimming removed 3 bases from V and 6 bases from J, with 11 bases in between. CDR3 size: 13 residues.

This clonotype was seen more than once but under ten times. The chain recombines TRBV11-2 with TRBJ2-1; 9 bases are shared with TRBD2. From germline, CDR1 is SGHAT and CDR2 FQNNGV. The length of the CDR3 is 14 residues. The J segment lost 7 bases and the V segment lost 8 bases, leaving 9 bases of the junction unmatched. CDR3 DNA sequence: TGTGCCAGCCGCCGGGTAGCGGGGGTGAATGAGCAGTTCTTC. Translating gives CASRRVAGVNEQFF.

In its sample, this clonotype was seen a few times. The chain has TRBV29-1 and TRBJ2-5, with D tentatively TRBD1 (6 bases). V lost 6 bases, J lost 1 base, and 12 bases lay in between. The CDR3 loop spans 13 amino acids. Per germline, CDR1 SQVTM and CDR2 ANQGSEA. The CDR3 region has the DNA TGCAGCGTGAGGGCAGGGGCCCAAGAGACCCAGTACTTC. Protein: CSVRAGAQETQYF.

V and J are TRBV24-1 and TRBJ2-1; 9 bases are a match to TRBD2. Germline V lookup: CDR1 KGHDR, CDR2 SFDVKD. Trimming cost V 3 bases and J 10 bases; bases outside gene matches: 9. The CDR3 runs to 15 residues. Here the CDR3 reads CATSDPSQAGGEQFF. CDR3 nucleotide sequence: TGTGCCACCAGTGATCCCTCTCAAGCGGGGGGCGAGCAGTTCTTC.

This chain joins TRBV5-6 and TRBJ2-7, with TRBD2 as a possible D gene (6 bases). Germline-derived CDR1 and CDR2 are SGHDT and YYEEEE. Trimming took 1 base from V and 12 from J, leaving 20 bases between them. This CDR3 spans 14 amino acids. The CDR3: CASSLWGERTYGYV. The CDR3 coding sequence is TGTGCCAGCAGCTTGTGGGGGGAAAGAACTTACGGGTACGTC.

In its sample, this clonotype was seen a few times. The CDR3 protein is CASSPRDRGPGYTF. The CDR3 DNA is TGTGCCAGCAGCCCCCGGGACAGGGGGCCTGGCTACACCTTC. This chain links TRBV9 with TRBJ1-2; 12 positions match TRBD1. The CDR3 spans 14 residues. The germline CDR1 and CDR2 sequences are SGDLS and YYNGEE. With 4 bases clipped from V and 7 bases from J, the junction kept 5 bases outside the gene matches. Full variable domain (remainder filled in from reference TRBV9 and TRBJ1-2): DSGVTQTPKHLITATGQRVTLRCSPRSGDLSVYWYQQSLDQGLQFLIQYYNGEERAKGNILERFSAQQFPDLHSELNLSSLELGDSALYFCASSPRDRGPGYTFGSGTRLTVV.

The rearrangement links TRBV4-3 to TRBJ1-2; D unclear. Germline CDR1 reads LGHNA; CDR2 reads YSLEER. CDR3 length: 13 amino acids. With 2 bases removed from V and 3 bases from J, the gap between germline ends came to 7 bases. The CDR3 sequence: CASSQRVHYGYTF. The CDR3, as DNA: TGCGCCAGCAGCCAACGGGTCCACTATGGCTACACCTTC.

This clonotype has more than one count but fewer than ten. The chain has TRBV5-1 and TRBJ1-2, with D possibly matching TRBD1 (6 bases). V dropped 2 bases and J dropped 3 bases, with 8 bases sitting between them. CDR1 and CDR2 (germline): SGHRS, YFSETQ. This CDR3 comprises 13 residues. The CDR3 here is CASSFRQDYGYTF. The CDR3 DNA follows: TGCGCCAGCAGCTTCCGACAGGACTATGGCTACACCTTC.

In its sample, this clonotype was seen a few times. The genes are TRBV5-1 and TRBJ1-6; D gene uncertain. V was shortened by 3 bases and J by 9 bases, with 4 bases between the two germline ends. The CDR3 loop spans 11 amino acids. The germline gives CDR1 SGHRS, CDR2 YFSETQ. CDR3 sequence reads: CASSWTSPLHF. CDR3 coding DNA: TGCGCCAGCAGCTGGACTTCACCCCTCCACTTT.

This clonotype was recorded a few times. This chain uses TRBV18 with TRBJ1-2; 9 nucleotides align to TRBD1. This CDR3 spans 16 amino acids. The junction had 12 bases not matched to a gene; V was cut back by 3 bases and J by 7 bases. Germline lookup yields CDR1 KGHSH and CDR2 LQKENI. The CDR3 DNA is TGTGCCAGCTCACCCGGGACAGGGAACGCCTGGGGTGGCTACACCTTC. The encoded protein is CASSPGTGNAWGGYTF.

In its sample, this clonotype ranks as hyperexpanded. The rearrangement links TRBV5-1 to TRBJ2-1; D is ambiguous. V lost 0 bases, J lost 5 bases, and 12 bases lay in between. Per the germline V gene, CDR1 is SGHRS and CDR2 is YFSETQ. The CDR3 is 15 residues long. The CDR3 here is CASSLDEPTDNEQFF. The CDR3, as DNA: TGCGCCAGCAGCTTGGACGAGCCTACCGACAATGAGCAGTTCTTC.

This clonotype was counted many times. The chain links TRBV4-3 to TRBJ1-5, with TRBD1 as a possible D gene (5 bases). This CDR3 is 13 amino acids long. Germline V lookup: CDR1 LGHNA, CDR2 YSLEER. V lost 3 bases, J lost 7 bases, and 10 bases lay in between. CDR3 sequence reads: CASSQARDQPQHF. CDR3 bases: TGCGCCAGCAGCCAGGCTCGGGACCAGCCCCAGCATTTT.

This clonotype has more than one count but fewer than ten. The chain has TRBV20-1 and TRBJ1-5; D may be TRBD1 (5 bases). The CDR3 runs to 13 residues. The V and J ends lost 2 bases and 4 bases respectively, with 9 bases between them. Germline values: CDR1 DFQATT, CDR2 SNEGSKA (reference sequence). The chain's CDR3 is CSARIQANQPQHF. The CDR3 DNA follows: TGCAGTGCTAGAATACAGGCTAATCAGCCCCAGCATTTT.